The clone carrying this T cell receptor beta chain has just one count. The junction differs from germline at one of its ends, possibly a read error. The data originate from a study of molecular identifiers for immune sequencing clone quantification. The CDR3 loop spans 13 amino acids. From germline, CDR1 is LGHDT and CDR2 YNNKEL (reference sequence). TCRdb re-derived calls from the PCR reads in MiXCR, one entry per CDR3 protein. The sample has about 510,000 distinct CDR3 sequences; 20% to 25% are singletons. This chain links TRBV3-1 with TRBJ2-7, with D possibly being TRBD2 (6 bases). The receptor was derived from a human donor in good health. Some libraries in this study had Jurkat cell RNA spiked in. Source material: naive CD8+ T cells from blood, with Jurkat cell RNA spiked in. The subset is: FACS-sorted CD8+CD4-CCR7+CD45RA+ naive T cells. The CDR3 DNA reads TGTGCCGGCAGTCCCCCGGGCGCGGGAGAGCAGTACTTC. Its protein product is CAGSPPGAGEQYF.